A selection of T cell receptor delta chains follows, all from one sample in a study of gamma-delta T cells after stem cell transplantation. TCRdb called clones from the RT-PCR reads again using CATT. The table includes about 5,000 delta-chain clones, 1.5% to 2.5% detected once. Sequencing was performed on gamma-delta T cells. Every receptor here comes from a human donor. It is not recorded whose cells these are; they may come from a transplant donor. Each CDR3 is given with its conserved first and last residue. Fields, in order: CDR3 DNA, CDR3 protein, J gene, clone size, D gene, V gene. A D gene is named only where the DNA matches it firmly. Some rows mark clone size as missing; the rest say once, few, many or name a class of expanded clone.

CDR3nt: TGTGCCTGTGACACCGTTTCGACTGGGGGACCCTGGGGCATATACACCGATAAACTCATCTTT; CDR3aa: CACDTVSTGGPWGIYTDKLIF; j_gene: TRDJ1; abundance: -; d_gene: TRDD3; v_gene: TRDV2
CDR3nt: TGTGCCTGTGACACTCTACTGGGGGAGCCATCTATTTACACCGATAAACTCATCTTT; CDR3aa: CACDTLLGEPSIYTDKLIF; j_gene: TRDJ1; abundance: medium-sized; d_gene: TRDD3; v_gene: TRDV2
CDR3nt: TGTGCCTGTGACACTCTGGGGGATAGTACCTGGGACACCCGACAGATGTTTTTC; CDR3aa: CACDTLGDSTWDTRQMFF; j_gene: TRDJ3; abundance: -; d_gene: TRDD3; v_gene: TRDV2
CDR3nt: TGTGCCTGTGACACCGTGGCTATACTGGGGGATACGCAAACCGATAAACTCATCTTT; CDR3aa: CACDTVAILGDTQTDKLIF; j_gene: TRDJ1; abundance: -; d_gene: TRDD3; v_gene: TRDV2
CDR3nt: TGTGCCTGTGACACCGTCGCTGGGGGATACGCCCGGGTAACCGATAAACTCATCTTT; CDR3aa: CACDTVAGGYARVTDKLIF; j_gene: TRDJ1; abundance: many; d_gene: TRDD3; v_gene: TRDV2
CDR3nt: TGTGCCTGTGACCAACTGGGGGATGTCCCTAAGTACACCGATAAACTCATCTTT; CDR3aa: CACDQLGDVPKYTDKLIF; j_gene: TRDJ1; abundance: medium-sized; d_gene: TRDD3; v_gene: TRDV2
CDR3nt: TGTGCCTGTGACATTCTGGGGGATAGGGGGGGGATACAGGGCGAAAGGTACACCGATAAACTCATCTTT; CDR3aa: CACDILGDRGGIQGERYTDKLIF; j_gene: TRDJ1; abundance: few; d_gene: TRDD3; v_gene: TRDV2
CDR3nt: TGTGCCTGTGACACCGTTTCGACTGGGGGATACGGGACAAGGACCGATAAACTCATCTTT; CDR3aa: CACDTVSTGGYGTRTDKLIF; j_gene: TRDJ1; abundance: once; d_gene: TRDD3; v_gene: TRDV2
CDR3nt: TGTGCCTGTGACACCGCGGAGAGAGGGAGGGATAACCCCTGGGACACCCGACAGATGTTTTTC; CDR3aa: CACDTAERGRDNPWDTRQMFF; j_gene: TRDJ3; abundance: large; d_gene: -; v_gene: TRDV2
CDR3nt: TGTGCCTGTCTTCTACTGGGGGATCGCATCGCCGATAAACTCATCTTT; CDR3aa: CACLLLGDRIADKLIF; j_gene: TRDJ1; abundance: few; d_gene: TRDD3; v_gene: TRDV2
CDR3nt: TGTGCCTGTGACACCGCTGGGTGGGGACAATACACCGATAAACTCATCTTT; CDR3aa: CACDTAGWGQYTDKLIF; j_gene: TRDJ1; abundance: few; d_gene: -; v_gene: TRDV2
CDR3nt: TGTGCCTGTGACCATGCTGGGGGATTCGATAAACTCATCTTT; CDR3aa: CACDHAGGFDKLIF; j_gene: TRDJ1; abundance: medium-sized; d_gene: TRDD3; v_gene: TRDV2
CDR3nt: TGTGCCCGTGACACCGTTTCGACTGGGGGGTACAACACCGATAAACTCATCTTT; CDR3aa: CARDTVSTGGYNTDKLIF; j_gene: TRDJ1; abundance: -; d_gene: TRDD3; v_gene: TRDV2
CDR3nt: TGTGCCTGTGACACCCTGGGGGAGAGAAACAAGTACACCGATAAACTCATCTTT; CDR3aa: CACDTLGERNKYTDKLIF; j_gene: TRDJ1; abundance: few; d_gene: TRDD3; v_gene: TRDV2
CDR3nt: TGTGCCTGTGACACCGGCTGGGGGTCCCCCTGGGACACCCGACAGATGTTTTTC; CDR3aa: CACDTGWGSPWDTRQMFF; j_gene: TRDJ3; abundance: many; d_gene: TRDD3; v_gene: TRDV2
CDR3nt: TGTGCCTGTGACAACCTCGGGGATACCGATAAACTCATCTTT; CDR3aa: CACDNLGDTDKLIF; j_gene: TRDJ1; abundance: -; d_gene: -; v_gene: TRDV2
CDR3nt: TGTGCCTGTGACACCACTGGGGGATTACGCACCGATAAACTCATCTTT; CDR3aa: CACDTTGGLRTDKLIF; j_gene: TRDJ1; abundance: few; d_gene: TRDD3; v_gene: TRDV2
CDR3nt: TGTGCCTGTGACCCAGTACTGGGGGATACGCGCACCGATAAACTCATCTTT; CDR3aa: CACDPVLGDTRTDKLIF; j_gene: TRDJ1; abundance: -; d_gene: TRDD3; v_gene: TRDV2
CDR3nt: TGTGCCTGTGACACGGTGGGGGACCCGACATACACCGATAAACTCATCTTT; CDR3aa: CACDTVGDPTYTDKLIF; j_gene: TRDJ1; abundance: few; d_gene: TRDD3; v_gene: TRDV2
CDR3nt: TGTGCCTGTGACACGGTGGGGGACTTCAACACCGATAAACTCATCTTT; CDR3aa: CACDTVGDFNTDKLIF; j_gene: TRDJ1; abundance: -; d_gene: TRDD3; v_gene: TRDV2
CDR3nt: TGTGCCTGTGACGTACTGGGGGATAGTGGGCTAAATGACGATAAACTCATCTTT; CDR3aa: CACDVLGDSGLNDDKLIF; j_gene: TRDJ1; abundance: few; d_gene: TRDD3; v_gene: TRDV2
CDR3nt: TGTGCCTGTGACACTCTCCTTCCCCGGAAAGACACCGATAAACTCATCTTT; CDR3aa: CACDTLLPRKDTDKLIF; j_gene: TRDJ1; abundance: medium-sized; d_gene: -; v_gene: TRDV2
CDR3nt: TGTGCCTGTGACAATCTACTGGGGGATACGATTAACGATAAACTCATCTTT; CDR3aa: CACDNLLGDTINDKLIF; j_gene: TRDJ1; abundance: few; d_gene: TRDD3; v_gene: TRDV2
CDR3nt: TGTGCCTGTGACCCCTTGGGGGGATACACCGATAAACTCATCTTT; CDR3aa: CACDPLGGYTDKLIF; j_gene: TRDJ1; abundance: few; d_gene: TRDD3; v_gene: TRDV2
CDR3nt: TGTGCCTGTGACACGGTCGGGACGGCCAACGATAAACTCATCTTT; CDR3aa: CACDTVGTANDKLIF; j_gene: TRDJ1; abundance: few; d_gene: -; v_gene: TRDV2
CDR3nt: TGTGCCTGTGACACCGTGGGGGACCTCACCGATAAACTCATCTTT; CDR3aa: CACDTVGDLTDKLIF; j_gene: TRDJ1; abundance: few; d_gene: TRDD3; v_gene: TRDV2
CDR3nt: TGTGCCTGTGACACCGCTGGGGGATACTCGAGCTCCTGGGACACCCGACAGATGTTTTTC; CDR3aa: CACDTAGGYSSSWDTRQMFF; j_gene: TRDJ3; abundance: few; d_gene: TRDD3; v_gene: TRDV2
CDR3nt: TGTGCCTGTGACACCGTACTACTGGGGGATACGCGGGACCGCAAGGACGTTTACACCGATAAACTCATCTTT; CDR3aa: CACDTVLLGDTRDRKDVYTDKLIF; j_gene: TRDJ1; abundance: -; d_gene: TRDD3; v_gene: TRDV2
CDR3nt: TGTGCCTGTGACACAAATCCCCACCAGGGGCTGGGGGATACCTCCGATAAACTCATCTTT; CDR3aa: CACDTNPHQGLGDTSDKLIF; j_gene: TRDJ1; abundance: few; d_gene: TRDD3; v_gene: TRDV2
CDR3nt: TGTGCCTGTGACTCTCTCACGGGGGATCGCATCGCCAATAAACTCATCTTT; CDR3aa: CACDSLTGDRIANKLIF; j_gene: TRDJ1; abundance: few; d_gene: TRDD3; v_gene: TRDV2
CDR3nt: TGTGCCTGTGACACCTCCTGGGGGACCGACACCGATAAACTCATCTTT; CDR3aa: CACDTSWGTDTDKLIF; j_gene: TRDJ1; abundance: few; d_gene: TRDD3; v_gene: TRDV2
CDR3nt: TGTGCCTGTGACACAGTGGGAGCCGGGACAGCACAACTCTTCTTT; CDR3aa: CACDTVGAGTAQLFF; j_gene: TRDJ2; abundance: few; d_gene: -; v_gene: TRDV2
CDR3nt: TGTGCCTGTGACACCGTCGTAGGGGGAGGGTCGAACACCGATAAACTCATCTTT; CDR3aa: CACDTVVGGGSNTDKLIF; j_gene: TRDJ1; abundance: medium-sized; d_gene: -; v_gene: TRDV2
CDR3nt: TGTGCCTGTGACAAAGTGGGGGATCATAAAACCGATAAACTCATCTTT; CDR3aa: CACDKVGDHKTDKLIF; j_gene: TRDJ1; abundance: few; d_gene: TRDD3; v_gene: TRDV2
CDR3nt: TGTGCCTGTGACCGCTTGACTGGGGGACAGGGGCGCCGCGACACCGATAAACTCATCTTT; CDR3aa: CACDRLTGGQGRRDTDKLIF; j_gene: TRDJ1; abundance: few; d_gene: TRDD3; v_gene: TRDV2
CDR3nt: TGTGCCTGTGACACAATCGGATCTGGGGGATCGGATAAACTCATCTTT; CDR3aa: CACDTIGSGGSDKLIF; j_gene: TRDJ1; abundance: -; d_gene: TRDD3; v_gene: TRDV2
CDR3nt: TGTGCCTGTGACATTTTACTGGGGGATACGGAGAAACTCATCTTT; CDR3aa: CACDILLGDTEKLIF; j_gene: TRDJ1; abundance: large; d_gene: TRDD3; v_gene: TRDV2
CDR3nt: TGTGCCTGTGACCCTTTACTGGGGGATACGCGGGACACCGATAAACTCATCTTT; CDR3aa: CACDPLLGDTRDTDKLIF; j_gene: TRDJ1; abundance: -; d_gene: TRDD3; v_gene: TRDV2
CDR3nt: TGTGCCTGTCTTCTACTGGGGGACTTCAACACCGATAAACTCATCTTT; CDR3aa: CACLLLGDFNTDKLIF; j_gene: TRDJ1; abundance: few; d_gene: TRDD3; v_gene: TRDV2
CDR3nt: TGTGCCTCTTACGGGGTGGGGGATACGCAAACCGATAAACTCATCTTT; CDR3aa: CASYGVGDTQTDKLIF; j_gene: TRDJ1; abundance: -; d_gene: TRDD3; v_gene: TRDV2
CDR3nt: TGTGCCTGTTTTTCTCTGGGGGATTTCGGCGATAAACTCATCTTT; CDR3aa: CACFSLGDFGDKLIF; j_gene: TRDJ1; abundance: medium-sized; d_gene: TRDD3; v_gene: TRDV2
CDR3nt: TGTGCCTGTGACACCGTCGGGGTTCACACCGATAAACTCATCTTT; CDR3aa: CACDTVGVHTDKLIF; j_gene: TRDJ1; abundance: large; d_gene: -; v_gene: TRDV2
CDR3nt: TGTGCCTGTGACTCCATAGTGGGGGATGGCCGCGATAAACTCATCTTT; CDR3aa: CACDSIVGDGRDKLIF; j_gene: TRDJ1; abundance: medium-sized; d_gene: TRDD3; v_gene: TRDV2
CDR3nt: TGTGCCTGTCTTCTACTGGGGGAGTACACCGATAAACTCATCTTT; CDR3aa: CACLLLGEYTDKLIF; j_gene: TRDJ1; abundance: -; d_gene: TRDD3; v_gene: TRDV2
CDR3nt: TGTGCCTGTGACCCGCTGGGGGATAAGGGCGATAAACTCATCTTT; CDR3aa: CACDPLGDKGDKLIF; j_gene: TRDJ1; abundance: few; d_gene: TRDD3; v_gene: TRDV2
CDR3nt: TGTGCCTGCTCAAGCCTGGGGGATACAACCGATAAACTCATCTTT; CDR3aa: CACSSLGDTTDKLIF; j_gene: TRDJ1; abundance: -; d_gene: TRDD3; v_gene: TRDV2
CDR3nt: TGTGCCTGTGACACCGTTGGGGGATCCTACACCGATAAACTCATCTTT; CDR3aa: CACDTVGGSYTDKLIF; j_gene: TRDJ1; abundance: medium-sized; d_gene: TRDD3; v_gene: TRDV2